These T cell receptor beta chains were read from a single sample in a study of blood T cell repertoires in COVID-19. Repertoires were generated with immunoSEQ multiplex PCR, while TCRdb's copy carries only in-frame clones and drops some. The sample shows 400,000 to 550,000 clones, roughly nine tenths of them seen only once. What was sequenced was PBMCs or T cells enriched from blood (not recorded which). These receptors were collected from a woman aged 18-30 years with acute COVID-19. The CDR3 runs from the conserved cysteine through the conserved F or W. The order of the fields is CDR3 DNA, CDR3 protein, clone size, J gene, V gene, D gene. D genes are given only for firm matches. A clone size is listed for some rows: how often the clone was seen (once, few, many), or a class if it is expanded.

DNA: TGTGCCAGCAGCCTGCGGGGCACTGAAGCTTTCTTT; CDR3: CASSLRGTEAFF; size: .; J: TRBJ1-1; V: TRBV3-1/TRBV3-2; D: .
DNA: TGCGCCAGCAGCCAAGATCGGACTGTGAACACTGAAGCTTTCTTT; CDR3: CASSQDRTVNTEAFF; size: .; J: TRBJ1-1; V: TRBV4-3; D: .
DNA: TGTGCCATCAGTGATGATCGGGACACCGGACAGGGAGGCTACACCTTC; CDR3: CAISDDRDTGQGGYTF; size: .; J: TRBJ1-2; V: TRBV10-3; D: TRBD1
DNA: TGCGCCAGCAGTGAGTCAGGGGATAGCAATCAGCCCCAGCATTTT; CDR3: CASSESGDSNQPQHF; size: few; J: TRBJ1-5; V: TRBV10-1; D: .
DNA: TGTGCCAGCAGCTCTGGACTAGCAGGCACCGGGGAGCTGTTTTTT; CDR3: CASSSGLAGTGELFF; size: .; J: TRBJ2-2; V: TRBV7-9; D: TRBD2
DNA: TGTGCCAGCAGACCAACAATCAGGGGATACAATGAGCAGTTCTTC; CDR3: CASRPTIRGYNEQFF; size: .; J: TRBJ2-1; V: TRBV27; D: .
DNA: TGTGCCAGCAGCCGAAGCCCTTTAAGCTCCTACAATGAGCAGTTCTTC; CDR3: CASSRSPLSSYNEQFF; size: .; J: TRBJ2-1; V: TRBV3-1/TRBV3-2; D: .
DNA: TGTGCCAGCAGGCGGATCCGGGACAGGGATTCCTACGAGCAGTACTTC; CDR3: CASRRIRDRDSYEQYF; size: .; J: TRBJ2-7; V: TRBV7-9; D: TRBD1
DNA: TGCGCCAGCAGCTTGGGAGCGAACACCGGGGAGCTGTTTTTT; CDR3: CASSLGANTGELFF; size: .; J: TRBJ2-2; V: TRBV5-1; D: .
DNA: TGTGCCAGCAGCTTGCGGGGAGGGTCCTCTGGGGCCAACGTCCTGACTTTC; CDR3: CASSLRGGSSGANVLTF; size: .; J: TRBJ2-6; V: TRBV5-5; D: TRBD2
DNA: TGTGCCAGCAGCTACCGGACAGGGAAAGGACCCGCGTTGGGCTATGGCTACACCTTC; CDR3: CASSYRTGKGPALGYGYTF; size: once; J: TRBJ1-2; V: TRBV7-6; D: TRBD1
DNA: TGTGCCAGCAGATTAATCAGCGCGAACACCGGGGAGCTGTTTTTT; CDR3: CASRLISANTGELFF; size: .; J: TRBJ2-2; V: TRBV2; D: .
DNA: TGTGCCAGCATTGGGACTCCCCAGGATACGCAGTATTTT; CDR3: CASIGTPQDTQYF; size: .; J: TRBJ2-3; V: TRBV12-3/TRBV12-4; D: .
DNA: TGTGCCAGCAGTGCTGACTCTGACAGGCTCAATCAGCCCCAGCATTTT; CDR3: CASSADSDRLNQPQHF; size: .; J: TRBJ1-5; V: TRBV6-1; D: .
DNA: TGTGCCAGCACCCCCACAGGTAGCTATGGCTACACCTTC; CDR3: CASTPTGSYGYTF; size: .; J: TRBJ1-2; V: TRBV6-6; D: .
DNA: TGTGCCAGCAGTCGCGGGACAGCCAACTATGGCTACACCTTC; CDR3: CASSRGTANYGYTF; size: .; J: TRBJ1-2; V: TRBV27; D: TRBD1
DNA: TGTGCCAGCAGTCAGGACAGGGGAATGTTTGAGCAGTACTTC; CDR3: CASSQDRGMFEQYF; size: .; J: TRBJ2-7; V: TRBV27; D: TRBD1
DNA: TGCAGCGTTGAAGAGGGGGCGCCGGAAAAACTGTTTTTT; CDR3: CSVEEGAPEKLFF; size: .; J: TRBJ1-4; V: TRBV29-1; D: .
DNA: TGTGCCAGCAGTTTTCGGGGACTCAAGTCTGGGGCCAACGTCCTGACTTTC; CDR3: CASSFRGLKSGANVLTF; size: .; J: TRBJ2-6; V: TRBV28; D: .
DNA: TGTGCCAGCAGCCCCTCGGGCAGGGACATTCAGTACTTC; CDR3: CASSPSGRDIQYF; size: once; J: TRBJ2-4; V: TRBV7-9; D: .
DNA: TGTGCCAGCTGGGGGACAGATCGCTATGGCTACACCTTC; CDR3: CASWGTDRYGYTF; size: few; J: TRBJ1-2; V: TRBV2; D: TRBD1
DNA: TGTGCCAGCAGCTTGGAATCCTCGGGGGTTGTTGGTGGCTACACCTTC; CDR3: CASSLESSGVVGGYTF; size: once; J: TRBJ1-2; V: TRBV5-4; D: .
DNA: TGTGCCAGCAGCTTAGTTAGCGGGGTCTCCTACGAGCAGTACTTC; CDR3: CASSLVSGVSYEQYF; size: .; J: TRBJ2-7; V: TRBV7-2; D: TRBD2
DNA: TGTGCCAGTAGCCTAACAGGGGGCAACGCTGGAAACACCATATATTTT; CDR3: CASSLTGGNAGNTIYF; size: .; J: TRBJ1-3; V: TRBV19; D: TRBD1
DNA: TGTGCCAGCAGTGAAAGGGACAGGGCCTACGAGCAGTACTTC; CDR3: CASSERDRAYEQYF; size: .; J: TRBJ2-7; V: TRBV2; D: TRBD1
DNA: TGTGCCAGCAGTCCGACGGGACTAGCAAGCAATGAGCAGTTCTTC; CDR3: CASSPTGLASNEQFF; size: once; J: TRBJ2-1; V: TRBV28; D: TRBD2
DNA: TGTGCCAGCAGCGTAGCCCGTCTCCCGGGGACTGAAGCTTTCTTT; CDR3: CASSVARLPGTEAFF; size: once; J: TRBJ1-1; V: TRBV9; D: .
DNA: TGTGCCTGGAGACAACAGGTGAATGAAAAACTGTTTTTT; CDR3: CAWRQQVNEKLFF; size: .; J: TRBJ1-4; V: TRBV30; D: .
DNA: TGTGCCAGCAGCTCCCAACAGGGTAATGGAAACACCATATATTTT; CDR3: CASSSQQGNGNTIYF; size: .; J: TRBJ1-3; V: TRBV11-2; D: .
DNA: TGTGCCAGCAGTTACCGGACTAGTAGGACAGATACGCAGTATTTT; CDR3: CASSYRTSRTDTQYF; size: .; J: TRBJ2-3; V: TRBV6-5; D: TRBD2
DNA: TGTGCTAGTGGTTTGATTAGCGGGAGCTCCTACAATGAGCAGTTCTTC; CDR3: CASGLISGSSYNEQFF; size: .; J: TRBJ2-1; V: TRBV12-5; D: TRBD2
DNA: TGTGCCAGCTCACCTGGGCAGGGGAATTCACCCCTCCACTTT; CDR3: CASSPGQGNSPLHF; size: few; J: TRBJ1-6; V: TRBV18; D: .
DNA: TGTGCCAGCAGCCCCCGGGGCGGGGAGGGTAATGAGCAGTTCTTC; CDR3: CASSPRGGEGNEQFF; size: few; J: TRBJ2-1; V: TRBV9; D: TRBD2
DNA: TGTGCCAGCAGCCCCCATGGGGGCGCTCCTAATGAAAAACTGTTTTTT; CDR3: CASSPHGGAPNEKLFF; size: .; J: TRBJ1-4; V: TRBV9; D: .
DNA: TGTGCCAGCAGCTTGGGGGACAGGGAAATATCCGAGCAGTACTTC; CDR3: CASSLGDREISEQYF; size: .; J: TRBJ2-7; V: TRBV5-5; D: TRBD1
DNA: TGCGCCAGCAGCCAAGAATCTCAGGGTTCTGAAGCTTTCTTT; CDR3: CASSQESQGSEAFF; size: .; J: TRBJ1-1; V: TRBV4-1; D: .
DNA: TGTGCCACCAGTGACAAGACAGGGAAGCCCCAGCATTTT; CDR3: CATSDKTGKPQHF; size: .; J: TRBJ1-5; V: TRBV24-1; D: TRBD1
DNA: TGTGCCAGCAGCTCCTCCACGACAGGAAAGATAGAGACTGGAAACACCATATATTTT; CDR3: CASSSSTTGKIETGNTIYF; size: .; J: TRBJ1-3; V: TRBV13; D: .
DNA: TGTGCCAGCAGCCAAGTCCGGGGGAGCACTGAAGCTTTCTTT; CDR3: CASSQVRGSTEAFF; size: .; J: TRBJ1-1; V: TRBV3-1/TRBV3-2; D: .
DNA: TGTGCCAGTAGTCGCACCGGGACAGGGAGAGAAAAACTGTTTTTT; CDR3: CASSRTGTGREKLFF; size: .; J: TRBJ1-4; V: TRBV19; D: TRBD1
DNA: TGTGCCAGCAGCTTGGCGGCTAGCGGAGGCACCGGGGAGCTGTTTTTT; CDR3: CASSLAASGGTGELFF; size: .; J: TRBJ2-2; V: TRBV5-4; D: TRBD2
DNA: TGTGCCAGCAGGTGGACAGGGGTACGGAAACTGTTTTTT; CDR3: CASRWTGVRKLFF; size: .; J: TRBJ1-4; V: TRBV28; D: TRBD1
DNA: TGTGCCAGCAGGACTAGCGGGGTGTCCTACGAGCAGTACTTC; CDR3: CASRTSGVSYEQYF; size: .; J: TRBJ2-7; V: TRBV6-5; D: TRBD2
DNA: TGTGCCAGCAGTTACAGAGCGGGAGGAAGCACAGATACGCAGTATTTT; CDR3: CASSYRAGGSTDTQYF; size: once; J: TRBJ2-3; V: TRBV6-2/TRBV6-3; D: TRBD2
DNA: TGTGCCAGCAGCCAAGATTGGGGGGGGCATGATGAGCAGTTCTTC; CDR3: CASSQDWGGHDEQFF; size: .; J: TRBJ2-1; V: TRBV3-1/TRBV3-2; D: .
DNA: TGCAGTGCGGACGGACAGTCTGAAGCTTTCTTT; CDR3: CSADGQSEAFF; size: .; J: TRBJ1-1; V: TRBV20-1; D: .
DNA: TGCGCCAGCAGGATCAGAGCTGGGGGGGGTAATGAGCAGTTCTTC; CDR3: CASRIRAGGGNEQFF; size: .; J: TRBJ2-1; V: TRBV4-1; D: TRBD2
DNA: TGTGCCAGCAGCGTAAAGCCGGGACAGGGGTCCAATGAGCAGTTCTTC; CDR3: CASSVKPGQGSNEQFF; size: .; J: TRBJ2-1; V: TRBV5-5; D: TRBD1
DNA: TGTGCCAGCAGCTTAGTTCCAGGAGGAAACACCATATATTTT; CDR3: CASSLVPGGNTIYF; size: .; J: TRBJ1-3; V: TRBV11-2; D: .
DNA: TGTGCCAGCAGTAAGACAGGGGCTCGGTCACCCCTCCACTTT; CDR3: CASSKTGARSPLHF; size: .; J: TRBJ1-6; V: TRBV28; D: TRBD1
DNA: TGTGCCAGCAGTTACGGGGACAGGGGGCTGTCCGAGCAGTACTTC; CDR3: CASSYGDRGLSEQYF; size: few; J: TRBJ2-7; V: TRBV6-6; D: TRBD1
DNA: TGTGCCAGCTCAAAAGCCGGGACAGGGACCTACAATGAGCAGTTCTTC; CDR3: CASSKAGTGTYNEQFF; size: .; J: TRBJ2-1; V: TRBV18; D: TRBD1
DNA: TGTGCCAGCAGCGCGGGACAGTTTACCTACGAGCAGTACTTC; CDR3: CASSAGQFTYEQYF; size: .; J: TRBJ2-7; V: TRBV9; D: TRBD1
DNA: TGTGCCATCAGTGAGTCGGGGGCGGCCGGGGAGCTGTTTTTT; CDR3: CAISESGAAGELFF; size: .; J: TRBJ2-2; V: TRBV10-3; D: .
DNA: TGTGCCAGCAGTGAAAGTGGGAGACGACAGTTCTTC; CDR3: CASSESGRRQFF; size: .; J: TRBJ2-1; V: TRBV6-4; D: .
DNA: TGTGCCAGCAGCCAAGATCGGCCAGGCCCTAGCACAGATACGCAGTATTTT; CDR3: CASSQDRPGPSTDTQYF; size: .; J: TRBJ2-3; V: TRBV3-1/TRBV3-2; D: .
DNA: TGTGCCAGTAGTCCTAGAAATCAGCCCCAGCATTTT; CDR3: CASSPRNQPQHF; size: .; J: TRBJ1-5; V: TRBV19; D: .
DNA: TGTGCCAGCAGTTCCCCAGGGGGCTACGAGCAGTACTTC; CDR3: CASSSPGGYEQYF; size: .; J: TRBJ2-7; V: TRBV9; D: TRBD1